The 18 T cell receptor beta chains presented below share a single source sample, sequenced in a study of T cell responses to AZD1222 COVID-19 vaccine. Assay: immunoSEQ multiplex PCR; the TCRdb copy retains only in-frame clones and omits some. Of around 59,000 clones in the sample, about 91% were seen once. The specimen was peripheral blood, collected 28 days after the second AZD1222 dose. The receptors originated from an adult who received the AZD1222 COVID-19 vaccine.

The V and J genes are TRBV15 and TRBJ2-6; D unresolved. This CDR3 contains 15 residues. Per germline, CDR1 LNHNV and CDR2 YYDKDF (reference sequence). V was clipped by 0 bases and J by 1 base, with 4 bases between them. Here the CDR3 reads CATSRDLSGANVLTF. The CDR3 region has the DNA TGTGCCACCAGCAGAGACTTGTCTGGGGCCAACGTCCTGACTTTC. Looking up the rest from reference TRBV15 and TRBJ2-6 gives the full variable domain: DAMVIQNPRYQVTQFGKPVTLSCSQTLNHNVMYWYQQKSSQAPKLLFHYYDKDFNNEADTPDNFQSRRPNTSFCFLDIRSPGLGDTAMYLCATSRDLSGANVLTFGAGSRLTVL.

The chain recombines TRBV6-4 with TRBJ2-1; D might be TRBD2 (6 bases). Germline loops: CDR1 MRHNA, CDR2 SNTAGT. The CDR3 totals 15 residues. Trimming removed 6 bases from V and 0 bases from J, with 12 bases in between. The CDR3 protein is CASRPEGVSYNEQFF. CDR3 DNA sequence: TGTGCCAGCAGGCCGGAGGGAGTCTCCTACAATGAGCAGTTCTTC.

This chain joins TRBV7-3 and TRBJ2-2; D is undetermined. V dropped 5 bases and J dropped 0 bases, with 16 bases sitting between them. Germline loops: CDR1 SGHTA, CDR2 FQGTGA. The CDR3 is made up of 17 amino acids. For the CDR3, the DNA is TGTGCCAGCAGCCCGGACGGTCGGTCCCCGAACACCGGGGAGCTGTTTTTT. Its translation: CASSPDGRSPNTGELFF.

The V gene is TRBV28, the J gene TRBJ2-5; 10 bases map to TRBD1. Germline V CDR1 and CDR2: MDHEN, SYDVKM. J gave up 5 bases and V 5 bases, and 5 bases lay outside the gene matches. The CDR3 has 14 amino acids. The CDR3 region has the DNA TGTGCCAGCAGTCCGACAGGGGGCCGGGAGACCCAGTACTTC. Residues: CASSPTGGRETQYF.

This chain connects TRBV5-4 to TRBJ2-3, with a weak D call TRBD1 (6 bases). This CDR3 is built from 16 residues. Trimming left V 4 bases short and J 3 bases short, with 18 bases between. The germline CDR1 and CDR2 sequences are SGHNT and YYREEE (reference sequence). The chain's CDR3 is CASSLPPAGATDTQYF. The CDR3 bases are TGTGCCAGCAGCCTACCCCCCGCAGGGGCAACAGATACGCAGTATTTT.

V is TRBV5-6 and J is TRBJ2-2, with 9 bases fitting TRBD1. The CDR3 consists of 15 residues. Trimming at V came to 0 bases and at J to 6 bases, leaving 3 bases not matched to a gene. Germline CDR1 and CDR2: SGHDT and YYEEEE. The chain's CDR3 is CASSLGDRVSGELFF. The CDR3, as DNA: TGTGCCAGCAGCTTGGGGGACAGGGTATCCGGGGAGCTGTTTTTT.

V and J are TRBV7-3 and TRBJ2-3; 12 bases are shared with TRBD1. V was pared by 5 bases and J by 3 bases, with 6 bases of the junction left unmatched. Looked up from germline, CDR1 is SGHTA and CDR2 is FQGTGA. The length of the CDR3 is 16 residues. The CDR3: CASSPRDRGRTDTQYF. The CDR3 bases are TGTGCCAGCAGCCCCCGGGACAGGGGGCGAACAGATACGCAGTATTTT.

The chain carries TRBV7-8 and TRBJ2-7, with D possibly being TRBD1 (6 bases). There are 15 residues in the CDR3. The ends were cut back, 5 bases at V and 1 base at J, with 15 bases in the middle. In germline, CDR1 is SGHVS, CDR2 FQNEAQ. CDR3 amino acids: CASSPQDRLSYEQYF. The CDR3 DNA reads as TGTGCCAGCAGCCCCCAGGACAGATTATCCTACGAGCAGTACTTC. The full variable domain, rest sourced from reference TRBV7-8 and TRBJ2-7, is GAGVSQSPRYKVAKRGQDVALRCDPISGHVSLFWYQQALGQGPEFLTYFQNEAQLDKSGLPSDRFFAERPEGSVSTLKIQRTQQEDSAVYLCASSPQDRLSYEQYFGPGTRLTVT.

This chain joins TRBV7-9 and TRBJ2-1; possible D gene TRBD1, 6 bases. The V gene lost 2 bases and the J gene lost 7 bases, with 12 bases spanning the gap. Looked up from germline, CDR1 is SEHNR and CDR2 is FQNEAQ (reference sequence). The CDR3 runs to 14 residues. CDR3 in DNA: TGTGCCAGCAGCTTAAGCGCAGGGGTGAATGAGCAGTTCTTC. It yields the protein CASSLSAGVNEQFF. Full variable domain (rest looked up from reference TRBV7-9 and TRBJ2-1): DTGVSQNPRHKITKRGQNVTFRCDPISEHNRLYWYRQTLGQGPEFLTYFQNEAQLEKSRLLSDRFSAERPKGSFSTLEIQRTEQGDSAMYLCASSLSAGVNEQFFGPGTRLTVL.

A word on this clone: Without the conserved terminal phenylalanine or tryptophan, this CDR3 likely stems from a read error. Because the CDR3's place on the DNA is in doubt, the DNA is left out and the CDR3 is given as listed by TCRdb. The chain is built from TRBV29-1 and TRBJ1-2. The CDR3 comprises 8 residues, both ends counted. The germline CDR1 and CDR2 sequences are SQVTM and ANQGSEA. The CDR3 region is CSVADGAI.

The chain couples TRBV21-1 to TRBJ2-3. TRBV21-1 is marked as a pseudogene. The CDR3 consists of 12 residues. The DNA of the CDR3 is TGTGCCAGCAGCAAAGTTGGGAATACGCAGTATTTT. It translates to CASSKVGNTQYF.

A remark on this clone: The sample holds other DNA sequences that translate to the same CDR3. The V call is TRBV5-1, the J call TRBJ1-4; D perhaps matches TRBD1 (6 bases). Trimming left V 3 bases short and J 5 bases short, with 11 bases between. CDR3 size: 14 residues. Germline V lookup: CDR1 SGHRS, CDR2 YFSETQ. CDR3 coding DNA: TGCGCCAGCAGCTACAGGGCTAGGAATGAAAAACTGTTTTTT. Translated, it gives CASSYRARNEKLFF.

The CDR3 spells CASSFITGTGDYEQYF. The CDR3 nucleotides read TGTGCCAGCAGCTTCATAACCGGGACAGGGGATTACGAGCAGTACTTC. The chain employs TRBV11-2 and TRBJ2-7, with 10 nucleotides matching TRBD1. In germline, CDR1 is SGHAT, CDR2 FQNNGV. V trimming: 3 bases; J trimming: 4 bases; junction bases outside the gene matches: 9. CDR3 length equals 16 residues.

The V and J genes are TRBV28 and TRBJ1-5; 9 bases align to TRBD1. Germline V CDR1 and CDR2: MDHEN, SYDVKM. This CDR3 has 15 residues. V trimming: 3 bases; J trimming: 4 bases; junction bases outside the gene matches: 4. In DNA, the CDR3 is TGTGCCAGCAGTTTCGGGACAGGGAAAAATCAGCCCCAGCATTTT. Translation: CASSFGTGKNQPQHF.

For the CDR3, the DNA is TGTGCCAGCAGCTCCTTAGCGGGAGCTAGCACAGATACGCAGTATTTT. This gives the protein CASSSLAGASTDTQYF. The chain recombines TRBV7-6 with TRBJ2-3; 9 bases align to TRBD2. This CDR3 has 16 amino acids. In germline, CDR1 is SGHVS, CDR2 FNYEAQ. J was trimmed by 0 bases and V by 4 bases; bases with no gene match: 5.

V usage is TRBV3-1 (or the pseudogene TRBV3-2) and J usage is TRBJ2-1; D perhaps matches TRBD2 (5 bases). Germline V gene sequence: CDR1 LGHDT, CDR2 YNNKEL (reference sequence). Trimming removed 3 bases at V and 8 bases at J, with 17 bases between. The CDR3 is made up of 15 amino acids. The CDR3 bases are TGTGCCAGCAGCCAGACTCACCTAGCTAAGGATGAGCAGTTCTTC. As protein: CASSQTHLAKDEQFF.

The chain carries TRBV21-1 and TRBJ2-3; TRBD1 is the table's D call, not checked against the DNA. TRBV21-1 is tagged as a pseudogene. The CDR3 is made up of 17 amino acids. This chain's CDR3 is CASSKRGGQGSADTQYF. The DNA of the CDR3 is TGTGCCAGCAGCAAAAGGGGGGGACAGGGCAGCGCAGATACGCAGTATTTT.

CDR3 bases: TGCGCCAGCAGCCACCCCCGGGACCCAAGGACGGGTGAGCAGTTCTTC. Translated: CASSHPRDPRTGEQFF. The V gene is TRBV4-1, the J gene TRBJ2-1, with D possibly called TRBD1 or TRBD2 (5 bases each). V was cut by 3 bases and J by 9 bases, with 21 bases left in between. Germline V CDR1 and CDR2: MGHRA, YSYEKL. This CDR3 contains 16 residues.